In its sample, the clone carrying this TCR beta chain was seen many times. Its antigen remains unknown. The data derive from a study of Graves' ophthalmopathy and Graves' hyperthyroidism. Study-level points and caveats: This model predicted ophthalmopathy progression (sensitivity 65% to 71%, specificity about 72%). From stable hyperthyroidism, ophthalmopathy was separated by a 13-signature model with 87.88% sensitivity and around 80% specificity.

CDR1 and CDR2 from the germline V gene are LNHDA and SQIVND (reference sequence). The CDR3 spans 13 residues. V lost 5 bases and J 5 bases, leaving 13 bases between the germline ends. For repertoire sequencing, the TCR beta CDR3 regions were amplified from RNA transcripts. After a first-round RT-PCR with HTBI primers, a second-round multiplex PCR was run. One entry per CDR3 protein, called by TCRdb with MiXCR from the multiplex PCR reads. The repertoire holds 500,000 to 600,000 distinct CDR3 sequences, with just under 40% as singletons. This sequence joins TRBV19 and TRBJ2-7; D gene uncertain. This sequence was found in an adult man with Graves' hyperthyroidism. The specimen was peripheral blood or thyroid tissue (not recorded which). CDR3: CASSPLASDEQYF. Here the CDR3 DNA reads TGTGCCAGTAGTCCCCTCGCTTCTGACGAGCAGTACTTC.